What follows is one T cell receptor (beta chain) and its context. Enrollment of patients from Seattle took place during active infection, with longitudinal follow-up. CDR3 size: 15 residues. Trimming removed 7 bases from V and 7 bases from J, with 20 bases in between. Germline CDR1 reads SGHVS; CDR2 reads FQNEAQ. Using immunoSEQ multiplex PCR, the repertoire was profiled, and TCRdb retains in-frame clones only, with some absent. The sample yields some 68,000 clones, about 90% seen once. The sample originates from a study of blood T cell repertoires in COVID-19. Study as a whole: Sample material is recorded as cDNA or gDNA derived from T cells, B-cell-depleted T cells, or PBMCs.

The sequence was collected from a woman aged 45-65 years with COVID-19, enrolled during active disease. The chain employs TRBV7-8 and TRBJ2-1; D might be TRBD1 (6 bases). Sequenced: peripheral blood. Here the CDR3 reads CASNQKRGTPNEQFF. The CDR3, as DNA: TGTGCCAGCAACCAAAAAAGGGGGACCCCAAATGAGCAGTTCTTC.